This TCR beta chain was sequenced in a study of Ad26.COV2.S vaccination and SARS-CoV-2 variants. Clones were sequenced by immunoSEQ multiplex PCR, and TCRdb holds only the in-frame ones, with some missing. The data hold around 400,000 clones, with around 90% observed a single time. CDR1 LNHDA and CDR2 SQIVND come from the germline V gene (reference sequence). V shed 5 bases and J shed 12 bases, with 17 bases lying between them. The CDR3 consists of 13 residues. As for treatment: about 20 received Ad26.COV2.S at low or high dose, single or two shots; about 5 received placebo; per-sample allocation not given. Sampling took place 63 days after the first vaccine or placebo injection. SARS-CoV-2 spike from the Wuhan strain was encoded by the vaccine, an Ad26 vector.

The sample here was peripheral blood, taken in a trial of Ad26.COV2.S vaccine versus placebo. This chain joins TRBV19 and TRBJ2-1; tentatively, D is TRBD1 or TRBD2 (5 bases each). The source is a person aged 18 to 59 who received the Ad26.COV2.S COVID-19 vaccine or a placebo. The CDR3 is CASSDRISGGQFF. The CDR3 DNA reads TGTGCCAGTAGTGATCGTATTAGTGGGGGGCAGTTCTTC.